This entry is about one T cell receptor (beta chain). Its antigen is not known. Ahead of thyroid surgery, no patient had received treatment of any kind. This record belongs to a study of metastatic and nonmetastatic thyroid tumors. Study background: Malignant and benign thyroid patients had repertoires compared in peripheral blood and tumor or nodule tissue. Study-level points and caveats: TCR beta diversity was reportedly significantly higher in malignant thyroid tumors than benign nodules, in blood and tumor.

As processed by the authors: A classifier of distant metastasis in papillary thyroid cancer was built from CDR3 differences (across clinicopathological groups). TCRdb ran MiXCR on the PCR reads. The V and J calls were not made by the authors but by TCRdb's processing. The sample includes 25,000 to 35,000 clones, 10% to 11% of them seen just once. Unmatched junction bases numbered 9, after V lost 8 bases and J lost 0 bases. Germline lookup yields CDR1 KGHSH and CDR2 LQKENI. This CDR3 is 15 amino acids long. This receptor was taken from a female donor with papillary thyroid cancer or a benign thyroid nodule (not recorded which). Some clones in this sample may be carry-over from other donors' samples. Input material: blood. The V call is TRBV18, the J call TRBJ2-7, with 8 bases that match TRBD2. The CDR3 nucleotides are TGTGCCAGCCTCTCTGGAGCGGGGGTCTCCTACGAGCAGTACTTC. As protein: CASLSGAGVSYEQYF.